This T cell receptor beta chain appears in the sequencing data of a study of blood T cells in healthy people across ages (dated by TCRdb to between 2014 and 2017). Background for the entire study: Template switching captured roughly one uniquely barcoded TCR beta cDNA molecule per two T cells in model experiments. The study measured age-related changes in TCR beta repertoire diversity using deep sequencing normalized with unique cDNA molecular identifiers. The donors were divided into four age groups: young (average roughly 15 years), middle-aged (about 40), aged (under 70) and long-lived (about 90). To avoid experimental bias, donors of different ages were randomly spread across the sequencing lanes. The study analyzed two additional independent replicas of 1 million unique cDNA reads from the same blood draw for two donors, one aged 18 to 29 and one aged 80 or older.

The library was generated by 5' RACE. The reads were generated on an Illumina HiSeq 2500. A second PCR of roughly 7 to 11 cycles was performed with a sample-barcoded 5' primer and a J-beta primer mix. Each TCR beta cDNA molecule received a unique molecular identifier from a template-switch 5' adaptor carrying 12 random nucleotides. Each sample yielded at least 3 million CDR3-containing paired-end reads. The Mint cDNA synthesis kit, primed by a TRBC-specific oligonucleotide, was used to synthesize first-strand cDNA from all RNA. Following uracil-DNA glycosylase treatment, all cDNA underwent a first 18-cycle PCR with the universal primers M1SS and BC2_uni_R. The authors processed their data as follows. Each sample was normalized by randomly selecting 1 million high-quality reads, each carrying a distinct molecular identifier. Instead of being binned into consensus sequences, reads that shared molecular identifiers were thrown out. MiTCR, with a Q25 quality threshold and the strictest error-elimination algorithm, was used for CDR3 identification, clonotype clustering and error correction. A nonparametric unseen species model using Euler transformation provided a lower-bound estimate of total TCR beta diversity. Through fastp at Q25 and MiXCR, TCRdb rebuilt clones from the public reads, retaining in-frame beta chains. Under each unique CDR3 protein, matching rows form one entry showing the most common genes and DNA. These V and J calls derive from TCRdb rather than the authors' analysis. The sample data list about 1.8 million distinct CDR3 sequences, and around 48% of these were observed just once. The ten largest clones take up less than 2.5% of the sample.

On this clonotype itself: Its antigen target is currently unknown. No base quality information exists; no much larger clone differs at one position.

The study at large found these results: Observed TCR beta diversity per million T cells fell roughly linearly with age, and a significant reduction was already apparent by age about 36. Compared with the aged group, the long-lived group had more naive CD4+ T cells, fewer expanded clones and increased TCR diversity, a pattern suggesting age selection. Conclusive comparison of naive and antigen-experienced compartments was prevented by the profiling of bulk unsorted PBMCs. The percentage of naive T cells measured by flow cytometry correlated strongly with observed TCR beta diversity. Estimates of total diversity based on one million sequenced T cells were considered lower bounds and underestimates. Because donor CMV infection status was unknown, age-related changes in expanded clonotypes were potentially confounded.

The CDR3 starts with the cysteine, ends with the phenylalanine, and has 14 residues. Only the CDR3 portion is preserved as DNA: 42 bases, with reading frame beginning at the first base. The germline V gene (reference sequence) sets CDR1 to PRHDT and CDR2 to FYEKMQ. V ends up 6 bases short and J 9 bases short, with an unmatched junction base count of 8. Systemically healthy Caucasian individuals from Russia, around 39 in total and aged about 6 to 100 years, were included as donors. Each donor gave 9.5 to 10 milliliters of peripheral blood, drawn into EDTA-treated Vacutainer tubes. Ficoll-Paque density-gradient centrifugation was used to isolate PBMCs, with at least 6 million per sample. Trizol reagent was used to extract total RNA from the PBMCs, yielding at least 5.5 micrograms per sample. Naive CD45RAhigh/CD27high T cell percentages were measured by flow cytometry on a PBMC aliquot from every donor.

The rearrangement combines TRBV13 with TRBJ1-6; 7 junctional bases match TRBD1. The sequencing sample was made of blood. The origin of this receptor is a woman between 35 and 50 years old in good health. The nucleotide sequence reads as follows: TGTGCCAGCAGGCGTGACAGGGAACTTTCACCCCTCCACTTT. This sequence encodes CASRRDRELSPLHF. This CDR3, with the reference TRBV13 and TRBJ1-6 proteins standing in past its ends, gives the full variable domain AAGVIQSPRHLIKEKRETATLKCYPIPRHDTVYWYQQGPGQDPQFLISFYEKMQSDKGSIPDRFSAQQFSDYHSELNMSSLELGDSALYFCASRRDRELSPLHFGNGTRLTVT.